One and the same sample provided the 15 T cell receptor beta chains below, sequenced in a study of metastatic and nonmetastatic thyroid tumors. TCRdb redid the clone calls on the PCR reads using MiXCR. Among roughly 40,000 clones, around 16% were seen once, and the ten largest hold 3% to 4%. No treatment had been given to any patient before thyroid surgery. Sequenced input: blood. The receptors shown here come from a female donor with papillary thyroid cancer or a benign thyroid nodule (not recorded which). Some clones in this sample may be carry-over from other donors' samples.

The V gene is TRBV20-1, the J gene TRBJ2-7; D is ambiguous. Germline loops: CDR1 DFQATT, CDR2 SNEGSKA (reference sequence). The CDR3 is made up of 15 amino acids. Trimming took off 2 bases at V and 1 base at J, with 15 bases between the two ends. The CDR3 here is CSARTPFGISYEQYF. In nucleotides, the CDR3 is TGCAGTGCTAGAACGCCCTTCGGTATTTCCTACGAGCAGTACTTC.

In the case of this clone: Mismatch with germline at one junction end may stem from a read error. The chain carries TRBV20-1 and TRBJ2-6; TRBD2 might be the D (5 bases). The CDR3 has 18 residues. Germline CDR1 and CDR2: DFQATT and SNEGSKA (reference sequence). The CDR3 reads CSATRLGKKGSGDNVLTF. CDR3 sequence (DNA): TGCAGTGCTACCCGTCTCGGGAAAAAGGGCTCTGGGGACAACGTCCTGACTTTC.

The chain combines TRBV14 with TRBJ2-1; D gene ambiguous. The CDR3 sequence is 16 residues long. The germline V gene has CDR1 SGHDN and CDR2 FVKESK. The V and J ends lost 5 bases and 4 bases respectively, with 18 bases between them. For the CDR3, the DNA is TGTGCCAGCAGCAAATTATCCCAGGTGGGTTACAATGAGCAGTTCTTC. Encoded protein: CASSKLSQVGYNEQFF.

This clone was observed many times. The chain links TRBV12-3 or TRBV12-4 to TRBJ1-1; the D gene is possibly TRBD1 (6 bases). Trimming cost V 3 bases and J 8 bases, with 10 bases left between them. The CDR3 extends over 12 amino acids. CDR3 protein: CASSLGTPEAFF. DNA for the CDR3: TGTGCCAGCAGTTTGGGGACACCCGAAGCTTTCTTT.

This clone was seen ten or more times. The chain uses TRBV6-1 and TRBJ1-2; 9 bases are shared with TRBD1. Germline V gene sequence: CDR1 MNHNS, CDR2 SASEGT. V trimming: 9 bases; J trimming: 5 bases; junction bases outside the gene matches: 7. There are 13 residues in the CDR3. The CDR3 loop is CASVLGTGYGYTF. In DNA, the CDR3 is TGTGCCAGTGTGTTGGGGACAGGGTATGGCTACACCTTC.

The sample holds many counts of this clone. The chain joins TRBV10-3 to TRBJ2-3, with TRBD1 as a possible D gene (6 bases). V lost 11 bases, J lost 4 bases, and 10 bases lay in between. CDR3 length equals 11 residues. From germline, CDR1 is ENHRY and CDR2 SYGVKD. The CDR3 region is CAAKGADTQYF. In nucleotides, the CDR3 is TGTGCCGCGAAGGGGGCAGATACGCAGTATTTT.

This clone was observed at least ten times. The gene calls are TRBV11-2 and TRBJ2-5; D remains unclear. This CDR3 contains 14 residues. V gave up 1 base and J gave up 3 bases, with 9 bases separating them. Germline V gives CDR1 SGHAT, CDR2 FQNNGV. The CDR3 spells CASSLAAGKETQYF. In nucleotides, the CDR3 is TGTGCCAGCAGCTTAGCGGCCGGCAAAGAGACCCAGTACTTC. Complete variable domain (other parts from reference TRBV11-2 and TRBJ2-5): EAGVAQSPRYKIIEKRQSVAFWCNPISGHATLYWYQQILGQGPKLLIQFQNNGVVDDSQLPKDRFSAERLKGVDSTLKIQPAKLEDSAVYLCASSLAAGKETQYFGPGTRLLVL.

In regard to this clone: One base away lies a much larger clone, so this may be a sequencing read error. This rearrangement joins TRBV5-6 to TRBJ1-4; 8 nucleotides agree with TRBD1. Germline V gene data show CDR1 as SGHDT and CDR2 as YYEEEE. With 2 bases clipped from V and 7 bases from J, the junction kept 13 bases outside the gene matches. This CDR3 comprises 17 residues. The CDR3 nucleotides read TGTGCCAGCAGCTTTACCCCTATAACGGACAGGGTTGAAAAACTGTTTTTT. It is translated as CASSFTPITDRVEKLFF.

This clone was recorded many times. The rearrangement uses TRBV24-1 and TRBJ2-1, with D possibly TRBD2 on 6 matching bases. Deletions cut 0 bases from V and 10 bases from J, with 9 bases between. Germline lookup yields CDR1 KGHDR and CDR2 SFDVKD. The CDR3 spans 13 residues. CDR3 nucleotides: TGTGCCACCAGTGATTTGCACCGGGGGGAGCAGTTCTTC. Its protein product is CATSDLHRGEQFF.

This clone appeared many times. The gene calls are TRBV11-2 and TRBJ2-7; possibly TRBD1 for D (5 bases). Germline loops: CDR1 SGHAT, CDR2 FQNNGV. V was pared by 2 bases and J by 0 bases, with 14 bases between. The CDR3 has 16 amino acids. CDR3: CASSLLWGASSYEQYF. The CDR3 coding sequence is TGTGCCAGCAGCTTATTATGGGGCGCGAGCTCCTACGAGCAGTACTTC. The whole variable domain, filled in from reference TRBV11-2 and TRBJ2-7, reads EAGVAQSPRYKIIEKRQSVAFWCNPISGHATLYWYQQILGQGPKLLIQFQNNGVVDDSQLPKDRFSAERLKGVDSTLKIQPAKLEDSAVYLCASSLLWGASSYEQYFGPGTRLTVT.

This clone was seen at least ten times. Other DNA sequences of this sample code for an identical CDR3. V gene TRBV28 combines with J gene TRBJ2-7; 8 bases are shared with TRBD2. V lost 7 bases to trimming and J lost 3 bases; unmatched junction nucleotides: 5. Per the germline V gene, CDR1 is MDHEN and CDR2 is SYDVKM. The CDR3 is 13 residues long. CDR3 nucleotide sequence: TGTGCCAGCATACGGGGGGGCGACTACGAGCAGTACTTC. Protein sequence: CASIRGGDYEQYF.

This clone was picked up many times. The CDR3 loop reads CASSPPAVNEQFF. The CDR3 DNA reads as TGTGCCAGCTCACCACCGGCGGTCAATGAGCAGTTCTTC. The J gene is TRBJ2-1, the V gene TRBV18, with unresolved D. The length of the CDR3 is 13 residues. Per the germline V gene, CDR1 is KGHSH and CDR2 is LQKENI. The ends were cut back, 0 bases at V and 6 bases at J, with 6 bases in the middle.

This clone was picked up many times. The chain employs TRBV20-1 and TRBJ1-5; D call uncertain. The CDR3 runs 18 residues. Germline-derived CDR1 and CDR2 are DFQATT and SNEGSKA (reference sequence). Trimming shortened V by 5 bases and J by 4 bases, and 27 bases separated the two germline ends. CDR3 sequence reads: CSALGIPKGISWNQPQHF. In DNA, the CDR3 is TGCAGTGCTTTGGGAATCCCTAAAGGAATTAGCTGGAATCAGCCCCAGCATTTT.

On this clone itself: This is likely a read error, given that the CDR3 carries no conserved phenylalanine or tryptophan at its end. The chain uses TRBV25-1 and TRBJ2-5; TRBD2 matches 8 bases. Per the germline V gene, CDR1 is MGHDK and CDR2 is SYGVNS. The junction had 5 bases not matched to a gene; V was cut back by 0 bases and J by 5 bases. The CDR3 runs to 15 residues. CDR3 amino acids: CASSEYCGGRETQYL. DNA of the CDR3: TGTGCCAGCAGTGAATACTGCGGGGGGAGGGAGACCCAGTACCTC.

The rearrangement uses TRBV11-1 and TRBJ2-2; 9 nucleotides match TRBD1. The germline V gene has CDR1 SGHAT and CDR2 FQDESV (reference sequence). Losses at the gene ends were 5 bases for V and 5 bases for J; bases not matched to a gene: 9. CDR3 length: 16 amino acids. The CDR3: CASSQPQGARTGELFF. CDR3 bases: TGTGCCAGCAGCCAACCACAGGGGGCAAGGACCGGGGAGCTGTTTTTT.